A selection of T cell receptor beta chains follows, all from one sample in a study of neoadjuvant anti-PD-1 for oral cavity cancer. Generated by immunoSEQ multiplex PCR, the TCRdb table keeps only in-frame clones and is missing some. The table records about 12,000 clones, about two thirds of them present only once. The source material was PBMCs, sampled after nivolumab (anti-PD-1) treatment. Receptors were obtained from a person between 40 and 85 years old with oral cavity squamous cell carcinoma. CDR3s include the opening cysteine and the closing phenylalanine or tryptophan. Fields, in order: D gene, J gene, V gene, clone size, CDR3 DNA, CDR3 protein. D genes are given only for firm matches. Size is omitted from some rows. Given values are once, few, many or a class for expanded clones.

>NA|TRBJ1-1|TRBV4-1|few
TGCGCCAGCAGCCAAGGCCTGGTAAGGCCGGGGGGCCGTGAAGCTTTCTTT
CASSQGLVRPGGREAFF
>NA|TRBJ2-7|TRBV9|few
TGTGCCAGCAGCCTCTTGCCATCGGGTTTAGCCTACGAGCAGTACTTC
CASSLLPSGLAYEQYF
>NA|TRBJ1-2|TRBV15|NA
TGTGCCACCAGCAGAGCAACATCGGGAGGCTACACCTTC
CATSRATSGGYTF
>NA|TRBJ1-3|TRBV30|NA
TGTGCCTTCGACGGCGCCTCCTCTGGAAACACCATATATTTT
CAFDGASSGNTIYF
>TRBD2|TRBJ2-2|TRBV5-1|NA
TGCGCCAGCAGCTCGGCCGCGGGAGGCACCGGGGAGCTGTTTTTT
CASSSAAGGTGELFF
>NA|TRBJ1-3|TRBV6-5|once
TGTGCCAGCAGTTCCCGAATTGGAAACACCATATATTTT
CASSSRIGNTIYF
>NA|TRBJ2-3|TRBV5-1|NA
TGCGCCAGCAGCTTGGCTCCGGGGGCGGGGACAGATACGCAGTATTTT
CASSLAPGAGTDTQYF
>NA|TRBJ2-7|TRBV5-1|few
TGCGCCAGCAGGGCCACAGAGGCCAAATTCTACGAGCAGTACTTC
CASRATEAKFYEQYF
>TRBD2|TRBJ2-3|TRBV30|NA
TGTGCCTGGAGTGATACTAGCGGGAGGCCTACGCAGTATTTT
CAWSDTSGRPTQYF
>NA|TRBJ1-5|TRBV13|NA
TGTGCCAGCAGCTTTGTCCAGAATAGCAATCAGCCCCAGCATTTT
CASSFVQNSNQPQHF
>TRBD1|TRBJ1-2|TRBV7-9|NA
TGTGCCAGCAGCCCACCGGGACAGGGGGCACGAGGCTACACCTTC
CASSPPGQGARGYTF
>NA|TRBJ1-2|TRBV6-6|NA
TGTGCCAGCAGTTACACAGGAGCTAACTATGGCTACACCTTC
CASSYTGANYGYTF
>NA|TRBJ2-2|TRBV5-4|NA
TGTGCCAGCAGCTTGGCTCTGGGAGGGGGAGCCGGGGAGCTGTTTTTT
CASSLALGGGAGELFF
>NA|TRBJ1-6|TRBV5-4|few
TGTGCCAGCAGCTTTACAGGTCAATCCAATTCACCCCTCCACTTT
CASSFTGQSNSPLHF
>TRBD2|TRBJ2-2|TRBV7-3|once
TGTGCCAGCAGCCCATTACTAGCGGGGGGAGCGAACACCGGGGAGCTGTTTTTT
CASSPLLAGGANTGELFF
>NA|TRBJ1-3|TRBV19|few
TGTGCCAGTAGTATAATTGGCGCTTCTGGAAACACCATATATTTT
CASSIIGASGNTIYF
>NA|TRBJ2-1|TRBV12-2|NA
TGTGCAAGTCGCTTGCGGGGCGGGAGCACATATAATGAGCAGTTCTTC
CASRLRGGSTYNEQFF
>NA|TRBJ2-3|TRBV19|NA
TGTGCCAGTACCTCGATGGCGGGCACAGATACGCAGTATTTT
CASTSMAGTDTQYF
>NA|TRBJ1-2|TRBV10-3|once
TGTGCCATCAGTGAGTCTTTCGGCCGGTATGGCTACACCTTC
CAISESFGRYGYTF
>TRBD1|TRBJ1-5|TRBV30|few
TGTGCCTGGAGTGAGCCTGGGACAGGCAATCAGCCCCAGCATTTT
CAWSEPGTGNQPQHF
>TRBD1|TRBJ2-1|TRBV27|NA
TGTGCCAGCAGGGCGGACAGGGCGATGTTGGCTGAGCAGTTCTTC
CASRADRAMLAEQFF
>NA|TRBJ1-1|TRBV2|few
TGTGCCAGCAGATGGGGTATCTACACTGAAGCTTTCTTT
CASRWGIYTEAFF
>NA|TRBJ2-7|TRBV5-1|NA
TGCGCCAGCAGCTCGACGATTTACTACGAGCAGTACTTC
CASSSTIYYEQYF
>TRBD1|TRBJ1-1|TRBV4-1|NA
TGCGCCAGCAGCTTTCAAGGACAGGGGCGGAACACTGAAGCTTTCTTT
CASSFQGQGRNTEAFF
>NA|TRBJ1-4|TRBV30|NA
TGTGCCTGGAGTGAGGGTAAGGGTCGAACTAATGAAAAACTGTTTTTT
CAWSEGKGRTNEKLFF
>NA|TRBJ1-2|TRBV2|NA
TGTGCCAGCACACAGAGTATCTACCGCCTTAACTATGGCTACACCTTC
CASTQSIYRLNYGYTF
>NA|TRBJ2-5|TRBV28|NA
TGTGCCAGCAGTTACAGGGAACAAGAGACCCAGTACTTC
CASSYREQETQYF
>TRBD1|TRBJ1-1|TRBV7-8|NA
TGTGCCAGCGGATTCGGGACAGCCTCGCGGGGAGCTTTCTTT
CASGFGTASRGAFF
>NA|TRBJ2-7|TRBV2|NA
TGTGCCGCAGGGGCGCGGGGATACGAGCAGTACTTC
CAAGARGYEQYF
>NA|TRBJ1-4|TRBV10-3|NA
TGTGCCATCAGTGAGCCCCAGGGTCGTAATGAAAAACTGTTTTTT
CAISEPQGRNEKLFF
>NA|TRBJ1-6|TRBV5-6|NA
TGTGCCAGCAGCGTTGCGGGGAGGGATTCACCCCTCCACTTT
CASSVAGRDSPLHF
>NA|TRBJ1-2|TRBV6-6|once
TGTGCCAGCACCTTTTATCAAATCTATGGCTACACCTTC
CASTFYQIYGYTF
>NA|TRBJ1-4|TRBV7-6|NA
TGTGCCAGCAGCTTAGAAATTCGACCTTATGAAAAACTGTTTTTT
CASSLEIRPYEKLFF
>TRBD2|TRBJ2-1|TRBV4-2|few
TGTGCCAGCAGCCAAGACCCCTTGGGACTAGCGGGGAGGAGTGAGCAGTTCTTC
CASSQDPLGLAGRSEQFF
>NA|TRBJ2-1|TRBV2|NA
TGTGCCAGCATTCAGGACGTTGTCGGGGGCGATGAGCAGTTCTTC
CASIQDVVGGDEQFF
>TRBD1|TRBJ2-7|TRBV7-6|NA
TGTGCCAGCAGCTTATCCGGGACAGGGCCCTACGAGCAGTACTTC
CASSLSGTGPYEQYF
>TRBD1|TRBJ1-5|TRBV10-1|NA
TGCGCCAGCAGTGAGTCTAGGGACAGACCGAAAAATCAGCCCCAGCATTTT
CASSESRDRPKNQPQHF
>NA|TRBJ2-2|TRBV5-1|NA
TGCGCCAGCAGCTTGTTTGTCGCGAACACCGGGGAGCTGTTTTTT
CASSLFVANTGELFF
>NA|TRBJ2-6|TRBV6-1|NA
TGTGCCAGCAGAGCACTCATCGGGGCCAACGTCCTGACTTTC
CASRALIGANVLTF
>TRBD1|TRBJ2-7|TRBV6-1|NA
TGTGCCAGCAGTGTCGAACCCGGACAGGGGAACTCCTACGAGCAGTACTTC
CASSVEPGQGNSYEQYF
>NA|TRBJ1-1|TRBV19|NA
TGTGCCAGTAGTCCGTACAGAGCTCTGACTGAAGCTTTCTTT
CASSPYRALTEAFF
>NA|TRBJ2-3|TRBV5-1|NA
TGCGCCAGCAGCTTGGTAGGGTCAGATACGCAGTATTTT
CASSLVGSDTQYF
>NA|TRBJ1-2|TRBV30|NA
TGTGCCTGGAAGGCGGGTAACTATGGCTACACCTTC
CAWKAGNYGYTF
>NA|TRBJ1-3|TRBV6-5|NA
TGTGCCAGCAGTTACTCGGCAGGTTCTGGAAACACCATATATTTT
CASSYSAGSGNTIYF
>NA|TRBJ1-1|TRBV19|NA
TGTGCCAGTAGTATAGGGGCTACAGGGAGGTGGACTGAAGCTTTCTTT
CASSIGATGRWTEAFF
>NA|TRBJ2-7|TRBV5-1|NA
TGCGCCAGCAGCTTGGGGGTTTCAGGTACCCACGAGCAGTACTTC
CASSLGVSGTHEQYF
>NA|TRBJ1-3|TRBV14|once
TGTGCCAGCAGCCCTACGGGAGGAAACACCATATATTTT
CASSPTGGNTIYF
>NA|TRBJ2-3|TRBV6-5|NA
TGTGCCAGCAGTGTAGCGGAACCCACAGATACGCAGTATTTT
CASSVAEPTDTQYF
>NA|TRBJ2-5|TRBV6-5|NA
TGTGCCAGCAGTCCCTCAGCCCCGCGCGGAGAGACCCAGTACTTC
CASSPSAPRGETQYF
>TRBD1|TRBJ1-5|TRBV6-5|NA
TGTGCCAGCAGTGCGGACAGGGGAGTCCAGCCCCAGCATTTT
CASSADRGVQPQHF
>NA|TRBJ2-7|TRBV28|NA
TGTGCCAGCAGTTTCCTCGGACCGGGGTACGAGCAGTACTTC
CASSFLGPGYEQYF
>NA|TRBJ2-6|TRBV11-3|NA
TGTGCCAGCAGCCCGCCTGGGGCCAACGTCCTGACTTTC
CASSPPGANVLTF
>TRBD2|TRBJ2-1|TRBV10-1|NA
TGCGCCAGCAGTCCCGGGACTACCTACAATGAGCAGTTCTTC
CASSPGTTYNEQFF
>NA|TRBJ1-6|TRBV13|NA
TGTGCCAGCAGCTCCTCCCTCAGCTCCTATAATTCACCCCTCCACTTT
CASSSSLSSYNSPLHF
>NA|TRBJ2-7|TRBV5-6|NA
TGTGCCAGCAGCTTTTCGGGCCCCTACGAGCAGTACTTC
CASSFSGPYEQYF
>NA|TRBJ2-7|TRBV5-1|NA
TGCGCCAGCAGCTTGGCGGGCCTCTACGAGCAGTACTTC
CASSLAGLYEQYF
>TRBD2|TRBJ2-5|TRBV30|NA
TGTGCCTGGACCCTAGCGGGGGGGACCCAAGAGACCCAGTACTTC
CAWTLAGGTQETQYF
>NA|TRBJ2-7|TRBV5-4|NA
TGTGCCAGCAGCTGGCCGGGACGGTCCTCCTACGAGCAGTACTTC
CASSWPGRSSYEQYF
>NA|TRBJ2-6|TRBV9|NA
TGTGCCAGCAGCGTAGGAGGGTCTGGGGCCAACGTCCTGACTTTC
CASSVGGSGANVLTF
>TRBD1|TRBJ1-5|TRBV19|NA
TGTGCCAGTAGTGACAGGGGAAGTCAGCCCCAGCATTTT
CASSDRGSQPQHF